The 3 T cell receptor beta chains below come from one sample, sequenced in a study of T cell repertoires in cytomegalovirus infection. TCRdb processed the reads anew with MiXCR; each CDR3 protein has one entry. The sample comprises approximately 170,000 distinct CDR3 sequences, approximately 15% of which are singletons, and over 20% rests with the top ten. The source material was PBMCs. The receptors shown here come from a human donor in good health (CMV status not recorded). Some clones in this sample may be carry-over from other donors' samples.

This clonotype has ten or more counts. This sequence joins TRBV7-9 and TRBJ2-2; TRBD2 matches 8 bases. The germline gives CDR1 SEHNR, CDR2 FQNEAQ (reference sequence). CDR3 length: 15 amino acids. V lost 5 bases, J lost 5 bases, and 7 bases stayed unmatched. The CDR3, as DNA: TGTGCCAGCAGCAAAGCGGGAGCGGGGACCGGGGAGCTGTTTTTT. It is translated as CASSKAGAGTGELFF.

This clonotype was recorded many times. This CDR3 reads CASSYQGGMGTDTQYF. The CDR3 bases are TGTGCCAGCAGTTACCAGGGCGGGATGGGGACAGATACGCAGTATTTT. The genes are TRBV28 and TRBJ2-3; D possibly corresponds to TRBD2 (6 bases). The V end was cut by 4 bases, the J end by 3 bases, with 17 bases between. Per germline, CDR1 MDHEN and CDR2 SYDVKM. The length of the CDR3 is 16 residues.

This clonotype was seen at least ten times. J is TRBJ1-2 and V is TRBV7-9; TRBD1 matches 11 bases. Germline V gene data show CDR1 as SEHNR and CDR2 as FQNEAQ (reference sequence). This CDR3 has 15 amino acids. The V and J ends lost 5 bases and 4 bases, in that order; junction bases with no gene match: 6. The CDR3 sequence: CASSRPGTGGYGYTF. The DNA for the CDR3 is TGTGCCAGCAGCCGTCCCGGGACAGGGGGCTATGGCTACACCTTC. Filled out from reference TRBV7-9 and TRBJ1-2, the complete variable domain reads DTGVSQNPRHKITKRGQNVTFRCDPISEHNRLYWYRQTLGQGPEFLTYFQNEAQLEKSRLLSDRFSAERPKGSFSTLEIQRTEQGDSAMYLCASSRPGTGGYGYTFGSGTRLTVV.